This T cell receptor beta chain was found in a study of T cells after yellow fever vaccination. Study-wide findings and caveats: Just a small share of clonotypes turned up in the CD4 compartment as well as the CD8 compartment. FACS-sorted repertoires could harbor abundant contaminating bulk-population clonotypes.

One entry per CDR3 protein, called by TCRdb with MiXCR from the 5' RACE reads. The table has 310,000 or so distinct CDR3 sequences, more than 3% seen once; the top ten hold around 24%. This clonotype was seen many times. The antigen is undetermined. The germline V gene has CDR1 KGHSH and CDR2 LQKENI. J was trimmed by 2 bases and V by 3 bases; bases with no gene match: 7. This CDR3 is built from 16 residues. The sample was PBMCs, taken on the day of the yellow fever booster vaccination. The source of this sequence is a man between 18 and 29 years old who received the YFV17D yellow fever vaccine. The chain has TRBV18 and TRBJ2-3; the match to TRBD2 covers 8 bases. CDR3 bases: TGTGCCAGCTCACCGGTGATAGCGGGGTTCACAGATACGCAGTATTTT. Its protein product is CASSPVIAGFTDTQYF.